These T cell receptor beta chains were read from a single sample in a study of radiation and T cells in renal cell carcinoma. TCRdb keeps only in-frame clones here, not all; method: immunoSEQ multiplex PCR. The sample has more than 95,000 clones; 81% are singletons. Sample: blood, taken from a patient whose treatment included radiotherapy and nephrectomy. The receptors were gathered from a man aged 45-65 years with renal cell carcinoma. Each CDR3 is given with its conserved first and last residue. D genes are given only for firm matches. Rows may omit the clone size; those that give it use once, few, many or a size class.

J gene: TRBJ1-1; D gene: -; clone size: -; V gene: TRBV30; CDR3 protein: CAWTGVLMDTEAFF; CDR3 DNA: TGTGCCTGGACGGGGGTCCTTATGGACACTGAAGCTTTCTTT
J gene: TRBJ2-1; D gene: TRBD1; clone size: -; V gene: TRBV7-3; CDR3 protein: CASSPTGADNEQFF; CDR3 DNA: TGTGCCAGCAGCCCGACAGGGGCGGACAATGAGCAGTTCTTC
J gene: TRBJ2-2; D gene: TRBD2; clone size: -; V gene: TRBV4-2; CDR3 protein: CASSQDRPSGRRSVVTGELFF; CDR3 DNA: TGTGCCAGCAGCCAAGATCGGCCTAGCGGGAGGCGTTCTGTTGTCACCGGGGAGCTGTTTTTT
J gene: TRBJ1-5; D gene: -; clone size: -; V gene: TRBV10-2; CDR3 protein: CASSSGPGSFSSNQPQHF; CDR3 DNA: TGCGCCAGCAGTTCGGGGCCAGGGAGTTTCTCGAGCAATCAGCCCCAGCATTTT
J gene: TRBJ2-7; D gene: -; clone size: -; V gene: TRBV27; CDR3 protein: CASSFLSGYEQYF; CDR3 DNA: TGTGCCAGCAGTTTCCTTAGCGGCTACGAGCAGTACTTC
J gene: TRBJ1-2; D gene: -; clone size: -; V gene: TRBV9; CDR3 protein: CASSVGDANYGYTF; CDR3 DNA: TGTGCCAGCAGCGTAGGGGACGCTAACTATGGCTACACCTTC
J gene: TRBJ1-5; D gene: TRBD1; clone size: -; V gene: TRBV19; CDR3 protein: CATRQGNQPQHF; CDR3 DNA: TGTGCCACCCGACAGGGAAATCAGCCCCAGCATTTT
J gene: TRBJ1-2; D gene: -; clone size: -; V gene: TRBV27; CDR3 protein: CASSSRGGQHRYTF; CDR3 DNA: TGTGCCAGCAGTTCGCGGGGGGGACAACATCGCTACACCTTC
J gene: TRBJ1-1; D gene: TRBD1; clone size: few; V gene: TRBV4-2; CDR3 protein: CASRPGTGGNENTEAFF; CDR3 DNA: TGTGCCAGCAGACCCGGGACAGGGGGCAACGAGAACACTGAAGCTTTCTTT
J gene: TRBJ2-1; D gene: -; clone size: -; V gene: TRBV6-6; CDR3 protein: CASSPQGNEQFF; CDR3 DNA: TGTGCCAGCAGCCCACAGGGTAATGAGCAGTTCTTC
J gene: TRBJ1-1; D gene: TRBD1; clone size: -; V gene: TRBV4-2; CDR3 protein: CASSPRDRPQAFF; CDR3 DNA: TGTGCCAGCAGCCCTCGGGACAGGCCTCAAGCTTTCTTT
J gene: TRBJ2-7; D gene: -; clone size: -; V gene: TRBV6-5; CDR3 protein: CASSYIHRDSYEQYF; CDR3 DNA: TGTGCCAGCAGTTACATCCACCGGGACTCCTACGAGCAGTACTTC
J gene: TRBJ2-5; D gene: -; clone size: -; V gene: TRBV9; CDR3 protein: CASSVANGVSNGETQYF; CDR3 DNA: TGTGCCAGCAGCGTAGCAAACGGGGTTTCTAATGGGGAGACCCAGTACTTC